These T cell receptor beta chains were read from a single sample in a study of OX40 agonist ivuxolimab in advanced cancers. The assay was immunoSEQ multiplex PCR, and TCRdb's table has in-frame clones only and misses some. The data hold tens of thousands of clones, with 75% to 95% observed a single time. This specimen was CD4+ or CD8+ T cells sorted from blood, taken in a trial of the OX40 agonist ivuxolimab. These TCRs come from an adult with an advanced solid tumor such as melanoma, head and neck, liver or kidney cancer. Each CDR3 is given with its conserved first and last residue. Each record gives: D gene, clone size, J gene, V gene, CDR3 DNA, CDR3 protein. The D gene is left open where the match is weak. Clone size is shown for a subset of rows, as once, few, many or a class of expanded clone.

D gene: NA
clone size: NA
J gene: TRBJ1-1
V gene: TRBV28
CDR3 DNA: TGTGCCAGCAGTTTAAGCGGGGTTGGGGCTGAAGCTTTCTTT
CDR3 protein: CASSLSGVGAEAFF

D gene: NA
clone size: NA
J gene: TRBJ1-4
V gene: TRBV4-1
CDR3 DNA: TGCGCCAGCAGCCATCGCTCGGTCAGGGAGGAAAAACTGTTTTTT
CDR3 protein: CASSHRSVREEKLFF

D gene: NA
clone size: NA
J gene: TRBJ2-3
V gene: TRBV28
CDR3 DNA: TGTGCCAGCAGTAACAGCATTAGCTTTACAGATACGCAGTATTTT
CDR3 protein: CASSNSISFTDTQYF

D gene: TRBD2
clone size: NA
J gene: TRBJ2-1
V gene: TRBV4-3
CDR3 DNA: TGCGCCAGCAGCCAAGGACTAGCGGGAGATGTGTCCTACAATGAGCAGTTCTTC
CDR3 protein: CASSQGLAGDVSYNEQFF

D gene: TRBD2
clone size: NA
J gene: TRBJ2-3
V gene: TRBV2
CDR3 DNA: TGTGCCAGCTGGGGTAGAGGGAGGGCCCCTTCAATCACAGATACGCAGTATTTT
CDR3 protein: CASWGRGRAPSITDTQYF

D gene: NA
clone size: NA
J gene: TRBJ2-7
V gene: TRBV27
CDR3 DNA: TGTGCCAGCAGTAAAACAAAGGACAGTACCTACGAGCAGTACTTC
CDR3 protein: CASSKTKDSTYEQYF

D gene: TRBD1
clone size: NA
J gene: TRBJ2-1
V gene: TRBV5-4
CDR3 DNA: TGTGCCAGCAGCTTGGAACAGGGGGCTTACAATGAGCAGTTCTTC
CDR3 protein: CASSLEQGAYNEQFF

D gene: NA
clone size: NA
J gene: TRBJ1-2
V gene: TRBV27
CDR3 DNA: TGTGCCAGCAGTTGGACGGCGGGGGGTGATGGCTACACCTTC
CDR3 protein: CASSWTAGGDGYTF

D gene: NA
clone size: NA
J gene: TRBJ2-1
V gene: TRBV6-1
CDR3 DNA: TGTGCCAGCAGTGATTTCAGGGATCACAATGAGCAGTTCTTC
CDR3 protein: CASSDFRDHNEQFF

D gene: TRBD2
clone size: NA
J gene: TRBJ2-7
V gene: TRBV10-3
CDR3 DNA: TGTGCCATCAGTAGACTAGCGGGAGGCTACCTCTACGAGCAGTACTTC
CDR3 protein: CAISRLAGGYLYEQYF

D gene: TRBD1
clone size: medium-sized
J gene: TRBJ2-7
V gene: TRBV6-1
CDR3 DNA: TGTGCCAGCAGTGGGACAGGGATCGACGAGCAGTACTTC
CDR3 protein: CASSGTGIDEQYF

D gene: TRBD1
clone size: NA
J gene: TRBJ2-7
V gene: TRBV19
CDR3 DNA: TGTGCCAGCTCCCCGGGGACAGGGGGCGAGCAGTACTTC
CDR3 protein: CASSPGTGGEQYF